Reported below is one TCR beta chain. Its antigen is as yet unknown. This sample was included in a study of T-cell memory formation after mild COVID-19. Background on the study: Clustering of TCRs was largely donor specific. The study's findings and limits: For second-wave clones that peaked at day 37, SARS-CoV-2 specificity went unverified.

V gave up 3 bases and J gave up 9 bases, with 18 bases separating them. This CDR3 is built from 15 residues. cDNA libraries for TCR alpha and TCR beta, carrying sample barcodes and UMIs, came from 5'RACE with constant-segment primers. In TCRdb, the 5' RACE reads were re-called with MiXCR into one record per CDR3 protein. In the table there are about 320,000 distinct CDR3 sequences, around an eighth of which are singletons. The genes are TRBV12-3 or TRBV12-4 and TRBJ2-1, with D maybe TRBD2 (5 bases). The source material was PBMCs or a T cell subset sorted from them (not recorded which). The clonotype originates from a man in his late teens or twenties who had mild COVID-19 (a few samples of this study predate the infection). Cell type and time point are not known. CDR3 sequence reads: CASSFGEWSRGEQFF. For the CDR3, the DNA is TGTGCCAGCAGTTTCGGGGAGTGGTCACGGGGTGAGCAGTTCTTC.